One sample yielded the 24 T cell receptor beta chains listed below, sequenced in a study of CD8+ T cells in alopecia areata. As to treatment: oral pan-JAK inhibitor, 5-10 mg twice daily. Sequencing relied on a cDNA template that was reverse transcribed from extracted RNA. Generated by immunoSEQ multiplex PCR, the TCRdb table keeps only in-frame clones and is missing some. This sample carries more than 110,000 clones, approximately 85% of them seen once, and the ten largest clones take around a quarter. The material was CD8+ T cells sorted from blood, obtained at week 4, from a patient treated with tofacitinib. The receptor source for this set is a human donor with alopecia areata.

About this clone itself: The same CDR3 can be traced to other DNA sequences in this sample. V usage is TRBV5-1 and J usage is TRBJ2-1; TRBD2 aligns across 8 bases. The junction had 1 base not matched to a gene; V was cut back by 1 base and J by 4 bases. This CDR3 spans 14 amino acids. Per the germline V gene, CDR1 is SGHRS and CDR2 is YFSETQ. For the CDR3, the DNA is TGCGCCAGCAGCTTGACGGGGGGGTACAATGAGCAGTTCTTC. It translates to CASSLTGGYNEQFF.

The V and J genes are TRBV11-1 and TRBJ2-3; the D is unclear. The germline V and J ends were trimmed by 6 bases and 2 bases, with 18 bases remaining between them. The CDR3 totals 16 residues. Germline CDR1 is SGHAT and CDR2 is FQDESV (reference sequence). The CDR3 DNA reads as TGTGCCAGCAGGCACGCTGGATATTACCTCACAGATACGCAGTATTTT. Translated: CASRHAGYYLTDTQYF.

A few counts support this clone. This chain uses TRBV7-9 with TRBJ2-3; D uncertain. This CDR3 region has 15 residues. V lost 5 bases and J lost 3, with 15 bases in between. CDR1 and CDR2 (germline): SEHNR, FQNEAQ (reference sequence). The chain's CDR3 is CASSLKTWPTDTQYF. The CDR3, as DNA: TGTGCCAGCAGCCTCAAGACTTGGCCGACAGATACGCAGTATTTT.

The J gene is TRBJ2-3, the V gene TRBV7-2; TRBD2 aligns across 9 bases. Trimming at V came to 2 bases and at J to 6 bases, leaving 15 bases not matched to a gene. The CDR3 loop spans 18 amino acids. Germline lookup yields CDR1 SGHTA and CDR2 FQGNSA. CDR3 sequence reads: CASSLPKAGGPGEDTQYF. The CDR3 region has the DNA TGTGCCAGCAGCTTACCAAAAGCGGGGGGCCCCGGAGAGGATACGCAGTATTTT. Using reference TRBV7-2 and TRBJ2-3 for the parts outside the CDR3, the full variable domain is GAGVSQSPSNKVTEKGKDVELRCDPISGHTALYWYRQSLGQGLEFLIYFQGNSAPDKSGLPSDRFSAERTGGSVSTLTIQRTQQEDSAVYLCASSLPKAGGPGEDTQYFGPGTRLTVL.

The gene calls are TRBV2 and TRBJ1-1; weak D call: TRBD1 (5 bases). CDR1 SNHLY and CDR2 FYNNEI come from the germline V gene. The V and J ends lost 7 bases and 5 bases respectively, with 17 bases between them. The CDR3 runs to 14 residues. The CDR3 nucleotides read TGTGCCAGCACCCCTCGGGGGGATGAGACTGAAGCTTTCTTT. Translated: CASTPRGDETEAFF.

In nucleotides, the CDR3 is TGTGCCTGGAGTCCAACCTCAGCGGAGACCCAGTACTTC. This gives the protein CAWSPTSAETQYF. This chain joins TRBV30 and TRBJ2-5, with D unresolved. This CDR3 is 13 amino acids long. Germline assignment: CDR1 GTSNPN and CDR2 SVGIG (reference sequence). Trimming removed 2 bases from V and 5 bases from J, with 12 bases in between.

The genes are TRBV27 and TRBJ2-1; no reliable D call. Trimming stripped 3 bases from V and 7 bases from J, with 7 bases between. The germline V gene has CDR1 MNHEY and CDR2 SMNVEV (reference sequence). The CDR3 runs to 12 residues. The CDR3 loop is CASSFPGNEQFF. CDR3 coding DNA: TGTGCCAGCAGTTTTCCTGGTAATGAGCAGTTCTTC.

The J gene is TRBJ2-1, the V gene TRBV2, with TRBD1 matching 9 bases. V trimming: 1 base; J trimming: 4 bases; junction bases outside the gene matches: 2. The V gene's germline CDR1 is SNHLY and CDR2 FYNNEI. The CDR3 runs 15 residues. CDR3 amino acids: CASSEGDRVYNEQFF. CDR3 DNA sequence: TGTGCCAGCAGTGAAGGGGACAGGGTTTACAATGAGCAGTTCTTC.

This clone was counted a single time. The chain employs TRBV6-5 and TRBJ1-2, with no clear D. Germline CDR1 is MNHEY and CDR2 is SVGAGI. The CDR3 is 15 residues long. Trimming left V 0 bases short and J 4 bases short, with 12 bases between. CDR3 amino acids: CASSYSTTTAYGYTF. CDR3 DNA sequence: TGTGCCAGCAGTTACTCCACAACGACTGCCTATGGCTACACCTTC.

This clone was seen once. The CDR3 protein is CASSPGYNEQFF. The DNA of the CDR3 is TGTGCCAGCAGCCCTGGATACAATGAGCAGTTCTTC. This rearrangement joins TRBV7-2 to TRBJ2-1, with no clear D. V was trimmed by 5 bases and J by 4 bases, leaving 6 bases between them. This CDR3 has 12 amino acids. Germline-derived CDR1 and CDR2 are SGHTA and FQGNSA.

The J gene is TRBJ2-3, the V gene TRBV10-3; no firm D call. This CDR3 has 14 amino acids. CDR1 and CDR2 from the germline V gene are ENHRY and SYGVKD. The V end lost 6 bases, the J end lost 1 base, and 11 bases lay between the germline ends. This chain's CDR3 is CAIREDTGTDTQYF. As DNA, the CDR3 is TGTGCCATCAGGGAAGACACAGGCACAGATACGCAGTATTTT.

The CDR3 loop is CASSQYRGDTQYF. For the CDR3, the DNA is TGCGCCAGCAGCCAATACAGGGGTGATACGCAGTATTTT. The chain joins TRBV4-1 to TRBJ2-3; TRBD1 matches at 7 bases. Trimming at V came to 2 bases and at J to 6 bases, leaving 2 bases not matched to a gene. The CDR3 length is 13 residues. Germline V gene sequence: CDR1 MGHRA, CDR2 YSYEKL.

The rearrangement links TRBV29-1 to TRBJ2-3, with D unresolved. Deletions cut 3 bases from V and 7 bases from J, with 11 bases between. The germline CDR1 and CDR2 sequences are SQVTM and ANQGSEA. CDR3 length: 12 amino acids. This CDR3 is CSVDVVGNTQYF. CDR3 DNA: TGCAGCGTTGATGTGGTGGGAAATACGCAGTATTTT.

The chain carries TRBV13 and TRBJ2-5; 8 bases map to TRBD1. Per the germline V gene, CDR1 is PRHDT and CDR2 is FYEKMQ (reference sequence). This CDR3 region has 14 residues. The ends lost 2 bases at V and 5 bases at J; junction bases unmatched: 4. In DNA, the CDR3 is TGTGCCAGCAGCTTACAGGGGGCCGGGGAGACCCAGTACTTC. It yields the protein CASSLQGAGETQYF.

The chain is built from TRBV30 and TRBJ2-7, with TRBD1 matching over 8 bases. Trimming removed 7 bases from V and 2 bases from J; junction bases left unmatched: 4. The CDR3 sequence is 12 residues long. Germline CDR1 and CDR2: GTSNPN and SVGIG (reference sequence). This chain's CDR3 is CAFETGAYEQYF. The CDR3 DNA reads as TGTGCCTTTGAGACAGGGGCCTACGAGCAGTACTTC. Full variable domain (rest looked up from reference TRBV30 and TRBJ2-7): SQTIHQWPATLVQPVGSPLSLECTVEGTSNPNLYWYRQAAGRGLQLLFYSVGIGQISSEVPQNLSASRPQDRQFILSSKKLLLSDSGFYLCAFETGAYEQYFGPGTRLTVT.

The V call is TRBV7-2, the J call TRBJ1-6, with TRBD1 as a possible D gene (5 bases). There are 16 residues in the CDR3. The V gene lost 5 bases and the J gene lost 8 bases, with 19 bases spanning the gap. The germline V gene encodes CDR1 SGHTA and CDR2 FQGNSA. CDR3 DNA: TGTGCCAGCAGCCGCCCGCAGACAGTTTTAGATTCACCCCTCCACTTT. As protein: CASSRPQTVLDSPLHF. The entire variable domain, with the rest obtained from reference TRBV7-2 and TRBJ1-6, is as follows: GAGVSQSPSNKVTEKGKDVELRCDPISGHTALYWYRQSLGQGLEFLIYFQGNSAPDKSGLPSDRFSAERTGGSVSTLTIQRTQQEDSAVYLCASSRPQTVLDSPLHFGNGTRLTVT.

The chain's CDR3 is CASSQDRDYYYEQYF. CDR3 in DNA: TGTGCCAGCAGCCAAGACCGGGACTACTACTACGAGCAGTACTTC. The chain couples TRBV4-2 to TRBJ2-7, with 7 bases matching TRBD2. The CDR3 length is 15 residues. Per the germline V gene, CDR1 is LGHNA and CDR2 is YNFKEQ. After removal of 0 bases from V and 3 bases from J, the junction contained 5 bases not matched to a gene.

The rearrangement uses TRBV6-5 and TRBJ1-2; 7 bases align to TRBD1. Looked up from germline, CDR1 is MNHEY and CDR2 is SVGAGI. Trimming removed 4 bases from V and 4 bases from J; junction bases left unmatched: 3. The CDR3 is 13 residues long. DNA of the CDR3: TGTGCCAGCAGTTCGGACAGGATCTATGGCTACACCTTC. Its protein product is CASSSDRIYGYTF.

The rearrangement links TRBV27 to TRBJ2-7; the match to TRBD1 covers 9 bases. This CDR3 region has 14 residues. V lost 2 bases to trimming and J lost 4 bases; unmatched junction nucleotides: 3. Germline loops: CDR1 MNHEY, CDR2 SMNVEV (reference sequence). CDR3 sequence: CASSLGDRVYEQYF. The DNA of the CDR3 is TGTGCCAGCAGTTTAGGGGACAGGGTTTACGAGCAGTACTTC.

About this clone itself: A read error may account for a junction end that differs from germline. The chain uses TRBV4-3 and TRBJ2-7; 8 bases are shared with TRBD1. Looked up from germline, CDR1 is LGHNA and CDR2 is YSLEER. The CDR3 runs to 14 residues. CDR3 sequence (DNA): TGCGCCAGCAGCCCGGGGACAGGCTCCTTCGAGCAGTACTTC. Amino acid sequence: CASSPGTGSFEQYF.

J is TRBJ2-4 and V is TRBV15; 7 bases are a match to TRBD1. This CDR3 contains 14 residues. Germline-derived CDR1 and CDR2 are LNHNV and YYDKDF (reference sequence). The V gene end was trimmed by 0 bases and the J gene end by 6 bases; junction bases not matched to a gene: 2. The CDR3 protein is CATSREDRVNIQYF. In DNA form, the CDR3 reads TGTGCCACCAGCAGAGAAGACAGGGTAAACATTCAGTACTTC.

The chain links TRBV30 to TRBJ2-3, with 15 bases lining up with TRBD2. CDR1 and CDR2 (germline): GTSNPN, SVGIG (reference sequence). The CDR3 spans 15 residues. V lost 0 bases and J lost 6; bases outside the gene matches: 1. CDR3 residues: CAWSVGTSGGDTQYF. The DNA of the CDR3 is TGTGCCTGGAGTGTTGGGACTAGCGGGGGGGATACGCAGTATTTT.

This clone was recorded a few times. Here the CDR3 reads CASRYTGGRETQYF. The CDR3, as DNA: TGTGCCAGCAGATACACAGGGGGCAGGGAGACCCAGTACTTC. The chain has TRBV6-6 and TRBJ2-5; 9 bases match TRBD1. CDR1 is MNHNY, CDR2 SVGAGI, per germline (reference sequence). The CDR3 contains 14 residues. V gave up 6 bases and J gave up 5 bases; unmatched junction bases: 7.

V is TRBV20-1 and J is TRBJ2-7; no definite D call. Germline assignment: CDR1 DFQATT and CDR2 SNEGSKA (reference sequence). There are 11 residues in the CDR3. V shed 1 base and J shed 3 bases, with 4 bases lying between them. The CDR3 loop is CSARGVYEQYF. Written as DNA, the CDR3 is TGCAGTGCTAGAGGGGTCTACGAGCAGTACTTC.